Below are 10 T cell receptor beta chains sequenced from a single sample in a study of T cell responses to AZD1222 COVID-19 vaccine. Libraries were prepared by immunoSEQ multiplex PCR; TCRdb keeps only in-frame clonotypes and omits some of them. The table has under 250,000 clones, approximately 94% seen once. Sequences were derived from peripheral blood, sampled on day 0 of MenACWY control vaccination. These receptors came from an adult in good health.

The chain recombines TRBV4-1 with TRBJ1-4; 9 nucleotides match TRBD1. Unmatched junction bases numbered 3, after V lost 0 bases and J lost 4 bases. The CDR3 is made up of 16 amino acids. From germline, CDR1 is MGHRA and CDR2 YSYEKL. CDR3 in DNA: TGCGCCAGCAGCCAAGATGGGACAGGGAGTAATGAAAAACTGTTTTTT. This sequence encodes CASSQDGTGSNEKLFF.

The chain is built from TRBV3-1 (or the pseudogene TRBV3-2) and TRBJ1-1; no clear D gene. The CDR3 is made up of 13 amino acids. Germline values: CDR1 LGHDT, CDR2 YNNKEL (reference sequence). V was trimmed by 0 bases and J by 6 bases, leaving 8 bases between them. The CDR3 DNA sequence: TGTGCCAGCAGCCAAGATAATCGAGCTGAAGCTTTCTTT. It encodes CASSQDNRAEAFF.

The rearrangement uses TRBV2 and TRBJ2-7; D gene ambiguous. Germline assignment: CDR1 SNHLY and CDR2 FYNNEI. Trimming took off 2 bases at V and 2 bases at J, with 7 bases between the two ends. The CDR3 contains 13 residues. The CDR3 DNA reads as TGTGCCAGCAGTGAACTTGAAACCTACGAGCAGTACTTC. It translates to CASSELETYEQYF.

V gene TRBV11-3 combines with J gene TRBJ2-1; D remains unclear. There are 12 residues in the CDR3. Germline assignment: CDR1 SGHNT and CDR2 YENEEA. V was trimmed by 3 bases and J by 6 bases, leaving 6 bases between them. In DNA form, the CDR3 reads TGTGCCAGCAGCTTGTTTAGCAATGAGCAGTTCTTC. Translating gives CASSLFSNEQFF.

The chain carries TRBV2 and TRBJ1-2; D perhaps matches TRBD1 (5 bases). V lost 6 bases and J 8 bases, leaving 13 bases between the germline ends. The CDR3 totals 12 residues. The germline CDR1 and CDR2 sequences are SNHLY and FYNNEI. The CDR3 nucleotides are TGTGCCAGCAGGACCCCAGGGTACGGCTACACCTTC. Residues: CASRTPGYGYTF.

V gene TRBV19 combines with J gene TRBJ1-3; D gene uncertain. The CDR3 extends over 15 amino acids. Looked up from germline, CDR1 is LNHDA and CDR2 is SQIVND (reference sequence). Trimming stripped 5 bases from V and 4 bases from J, with 15 bases between. The CDR3 DNA follows: TGTGCCAGTAGTTCCTACACTGGAGGAGGAAACACCATATATTTT. Its translation: CASSSYTGGGNTIYF.

The chain uses TRBV19 and TRBJ1-4, with a tentative D call TRBD1 (6 bases). Trimming shortened V by 7 bases and J by 7 bases, and 22 bases separated the two germline ends. CDR1 LNHDA and CDR2 SQIVND come from the germline V gene (reference sequence). CDR3 length: 16 residues. The DNA for the CDR3 is TGTGCCAGTATATCCGGATCGGAGGGGGGTGGTGAAAAACTGTTTTTT. Its translation: CASISGSEGGGEKLFF.

The chain joins TRBV28 to TRBJ2-1, with TRBD2 matching 9 bases. V trimming: 1 base; J trimming: 0 bases; junction bases outside the gene matches: 1. Germline loops: CDR1 MDHEN, CDR2 SYDVKM. This CDR3 contains 16 residues. Here the CDR3 reads CASSLSTSGSYNEQFF. The CDR3 DNA follows: TGTGCCAGCAGTTTATCGACTAGCGGCTCCTACAATGAGCAGTTCTTC.

The rearrangement links TRBV19 to TRBJ2-2, with a tentative D call TRBD2 (5 bases). Trimming left V 1 base short and J 5 bases short, with 5 bases between. This CDR3 is built from 13 residues. Germline-derived CDR1 and CDR2 are LNHDA and SQIVND (reference sequence). CDR3 DNA: TGTGCCAGTAGTATAGTAGCGACCGGGGAGCTGTTTTTT. Amino acids: CASSIVATGELFF.

The chain uses TRBV7-2 and TRBJ2-7; D possibly uses TRBD1 or TRBD2 (5 bases each). The CDR3 runs to 13 residues. CDR1 is SGHTA and CDR2 is FQGNSA in the germline V gene. V was cut by 0 bases and J by 3 bases, with 6 bases left in between. The CDR3 spells CASSLAGDYEQYF. The CDR3 DNA is TGTGCCAGCAGCTTAGCGGGGGACTACGAGCAGTACTTC. The full variable domain, in which reference TRBV7-2 and TRBJ2-7 provide the parts outside the CDR3, is GAGVSQSPSNKVTEKGKDVELRCDPISGHTALYWYRQSLGQGLEFLIYFQGNSAPDKSGLPSDRFSAERTGGSVSTLTIQRTQQEDSAVYLCASSLAGDYEQYFGPGTRLTVT.